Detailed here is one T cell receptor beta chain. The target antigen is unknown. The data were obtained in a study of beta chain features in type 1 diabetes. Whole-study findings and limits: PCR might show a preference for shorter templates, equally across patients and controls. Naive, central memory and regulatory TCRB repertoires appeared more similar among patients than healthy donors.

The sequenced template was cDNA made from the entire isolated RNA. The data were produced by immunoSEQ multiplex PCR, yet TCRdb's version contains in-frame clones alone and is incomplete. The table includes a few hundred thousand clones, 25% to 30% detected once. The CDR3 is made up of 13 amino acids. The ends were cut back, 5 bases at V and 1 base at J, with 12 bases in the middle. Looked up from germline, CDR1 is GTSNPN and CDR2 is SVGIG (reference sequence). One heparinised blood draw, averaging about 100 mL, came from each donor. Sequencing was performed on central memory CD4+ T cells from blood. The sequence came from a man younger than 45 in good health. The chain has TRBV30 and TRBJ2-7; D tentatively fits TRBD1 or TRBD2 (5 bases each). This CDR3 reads CAWSGTNSYEQYF. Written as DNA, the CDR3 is TGTGCCTGGTCCGGGACGAATTCCTACGAGCAGTACTTC.